The 23 T cell receptor beta chains below come from one sample, sequenced in a study of T cell responses to AZD1222 COVID-19 vaccine. Clones were sequenced by immunoSEQ multiplex PCR, and TCRdb holds only the in-frame ones, with some missing. Among approximately 130,000 clones listed, about 88% were seen once. Material: peripheral blood, obtained 28 days after the second AZD1222 dose. The receptors derive from an adult who received the AZD1222 COVID-19 vaccine.

The V gene is TRBV7-2, the J gene TRBJ1-3; D may be TRBD1 (6 bases). The CDR3 loop spans 16 amino acids. V lost 2 bases and J 1 base, leaving 12 bases between the germline ends. Germline V gene data show CDR1 as SGHTA and CDR2 as FQGNSA. Here the CDR3 reads CASSLSPGHSGNTIYF. DNA of the CDR3: TGTGCCAGCAGCTTATCCCCGGGACATTCTGGAAACACCATATATTTT.

This sequence joins TRBV18 and TRBJ2-5; TRBD1 aligns across 10 bases. The CDR3 is made up of 16 amino acids. The trim removed 3 bases at V and 5 bases at J, leaving 9 bases unmatched. Looked up from germline, CDR1 is KGHSH and CDR2 is LQKENI. CDR3 protein: CASSPGTGVSWETQYF. CDR3 coding DNA: TGTGCCAGCTCACCCGGGACAGGGGTTTCTTGGGAGACCCAGTACTTC.

A note on this clone: The same CDR3 can be traced to other DNA sequences in this sample. This sequence joins TRBV20-1 and TRBJ2-7, with D possibly being TRBD1 (5 bases). Germline V gene data show CDR1 as DFQATT and CDR2 as SNEGSKA (reference sequence). CDR3 length: 11 residues. Trimming left V 3 bases short and J 7 bases short, with 10 bases between. CDR3 sequence reads: CSASSGHEQYF. DNA for the CDR3: TGCAGTGCTAGTTCAGGACATGAGCAGTACTTC.

The rearrangement joins TRBV18 to TRBJ2-1; TRBD1 matches 8 bases. Germline values: CDR1 KGHSH, CDR2 LQKENI. V shed 2 bases, J shed 0 bases, and the junction held 3 bases outside the gene matches. The CDR3 spans 16 residues. The CDR3 sequence: CASSPTGTGSYNEQFF. The CDR3 coding sequence is TGTGCCAGCTCACCAACCGGGACAGGCTCCTACAATGAGCAGTTCTTC.

The chain joins TRBV7-9 to TRBJ2-7; tentatively, D is TRBD2 (6 bases). The germline V and J ends were trimmed by 5 bases and 1 base, with 12 bases remaining between them. Germline CDR1 reads SEHNR; CDR2 reads FQNEAQ (reference sequence). The CDR3 runs to 14 residues. For the CDR3, the DNA is TGTGCCAGCAGCCGAGGAGGGGTTTCCTACGAGCAGTACTTC. Translated, it gives CASSRGGVSYEQYF.

The chain has TRBV5-1 and TRBJ1-2; 7 bases line up with TRBD1. The CDR3 loop spans 14 amino acids. V shed 2 bases, J shed 8 bases, and the junction held 9 bases outside the gene matches. CDR1 and CDR2 (germline): SGHRS, YFSETQ. Written as DNA, the CDR3 is TGCGCCAGCAGCTTAAGAGGGGGCGACATGGGCTACACCTTC. It translates to CASSLRGGDMGYTF.

This rearrangement joins TRBV6-5 to TRBJ1-2; D gene uncertain. Trimming stripped 7 bases from V and 5 bases from J, with 14 bases between. Per the germline V gene, CDR1 is MNHEY and CDR2 is SVGAGI. The CDR3 is 13 residues long. This CDR3 is CASNRATGYGYTF. DNA for the CDR3: TGTGCCAGCAATCGGGCCACGGGGTATGGCTACACCTTC.

Remarks on this clone: At one boundary the junction diverges from the germline segment, which might be a read error. CDR3 sequence reads: CASSLDRGIYFF. The CDR3 bases are TGCGCCAGCAGCCTGGACAGGGGAATTTACTTCTTC. This sequence joins TRBV5-1 and TRBJ1-2; 9 nucleotides agree with TRBD1. Per the germline V gene, CDR1 is SGHRS and CDR2 is YFSETQ. The CDR3 loop spans 12 amino acids.

The rearrangement links TRBV18 to TRBJ2-7; D unclear. Germline V gives CDR1 KGHSH, CDR2 LQKENI. Trimming pared 2 bases from V and 3 bases from J, leaving 8 bases between. CDR3 length: 13 residues. CDR3 amino acids: CASSPSGNYEQYF. In DNA, the CDR3 is TGTGCCAGCTCACCATCAGGAAACTACGAGCAGTACTTC. Combining the CDR3 with reference TRBV18 and TRBJ2-7 gives the whole variable domain NAGVMQNPRHLVRRRGQEARLRCSPMKGHSHVYWYRQLPEEGLKFMVYLQKENIIDESGMPKERFSAEFPKEGPSILRIQQVVRGDSAAYFCASSPSGNYEQYFGPGTRLTVT.

The chain recombines TRBV29-1 with TRBJ1-2; no reliable D call. Trimming shortened V by 0 bases and J by 3 bases, and 8 bases separated the two germline ends. Germline V lookup: CDR1 SQVTM, CDR2 ANQGSEA. The CDR3 sequence is 13 residues long. The CDR3 protein is CSVEDMEDYGYTF. In DNA, the CDR3 is TGCAGCGTTGAAGATATGGAGGACTATGGCTACACCTTC.

In DNA form, the CDR3 reads TGCGCCAGCAGCTTGGTCTTAGCGGGAGTTACAGATACGCAGTATTTT. Its translation is CASSLVLAGVTDTQYF. The rearrangement uses TRBV5-1 and TRBJ2-3; 9 positions agree with TRBD2. The length of the CDR3 is 16 residues. The V segment lost 0 bases and the J segment 3 bases; nucleotides outside the gene matches: 5. Germline assignment: CDR1 SGHRS and CDR2 YFSETQ. Together with reference TRBV5-1 and TRBJ2-3, the CDR3 gives the full variable domain: KAGVTQTPRYLIKTRGQQVTLSCSPISGHRSVSWYQQTPGQGLQFLFEYFSETQRNKGNFPGRFSGRQFSNSRSEMNVSTLELGDSALYLCASSLVLAGVTDTQYFGPGTRLTVL.

The chain is built from TRBV3-1 (or the pseudogene TRBV3-2) and TRBJ1-6, with TRBD1 matching 9 bases. With V trimmed by 2 bases and J by 10 bases, 9 bases remained unmatched. Germline V gene data show CDR1 as LGHDT and CDR2 as YNNKEL (reference sequence). The CDR3 length is 16 residues. The DNA for the CDR3 is TGTGCCAGCAGCCAATTTCCGGGACAGGGACGCTCACCCCTCCACTTT. Its protein product is CASSQFPGQGRSPLHF.

CDR3 DNA: TGCGCCAGCAGCTTGGCGCGGGACAGCATGAACACTGAAGCTTTCTTT. This translates into CASSLARDSMNTEAFF. The rearrangement uses TRBV5-1 and TRBJ1-1; 7 nucleotides agree with TRBD1. The CDR3 runs to 16 residues. Germline V lookup: CDR1 SGHRS, CDR2 YFSETQ. V lost 0 bases and J lost 0; bases outside the gene matches: 5. The variable domain in full, with the rest retrieved from reference TRBV5-1 and TRBJ1-1, is KAGVTQTPRYLIKTRGQQVTLSCSPISGHRSVSWYQQTPGQGLQFLFEYFSETQRNKGNFPGRFSGRQFSNSRSEMNVSTLELGDSALYLCASSLARDSMNTEAFFGQGTRLTVV.

The CDR3 loop reads CASSQDVPGLGQPQHF. CDR3 sequence (DNA): TGTGCCAGCAGCCAAGATGTTCCGGGGCTGGGTCAGCCCCAGCATTTT. This sequence joins TRBV3-1 (or the pseudogene TRBV3-2) and TRBJ1-5; D may be TRBD1 (5 bases). This CDR3 is built from 16 residues. Trimming shortened V by 0 bases and J by 6 bases, and 15 bases separated the two germline ends. Germline values: CDR1 LGHDT, CDR2 YNNKEL (reference sequence).

The rearrangement joins TRBV27 to TRBJ1-4; D not resolved. The ends were cut back, 1 base at V and 8 bases at J, with 11 bases in the middle. The germline gives CDR1 MNHEY, CDR2 SMNVEV (reference sequence). This CDR3 comprises 14 residues. DNA for the CDR3: TGTGCCAGCAGTTTATGGGCAGGCGGGGAAAAACTGTTTTTT. It encodes CASSLWAGGEKLFF.

This chain connects TRBV21-1 to TRBJ2-7; TRBD1, as called in the table, went unchecked against the DNA. TRBV21-1 is reported as a pseudogene. CDR3 length: 16 amino acids. CDR3 protein: CASSSPNRVAFYEQYF. The CDR3 DNA sequence: TGTGCCAGCAGTTCCCCTAACAGGGTAGCCTTCTACGAGCAGTACTTC.

CDR3 protein: CASSTDYYTDTQYF. DNA for the CDR3: TGTGCCAGCAGTACCGACTACTACACAGATACGCAGTATTTT. This sequence joins TRBV28 and TRBJ2-3; D is perhaps TRBD2 (5 bases). The V end was cut by 5 bases, the J end by 2 bases, with 11 bases between. This CDR3 is 14 amino acids long. Germline V gives CDR1 MDHEN, CDR2 SYDVKM.

This clone has more than one count but fewer than ten. The chain couples TRBV7-3 to TRBJ2-1; 8 bases fit TRBD2. Germline values: CDR1 SGHTA, CDR2 FQGTGA. The CDR3 covers 14 residues. V was clipped by 5 bases and J by 4 bases; unmatched bases: 4. Written as DNA, the CDR3 is TGTGCCAGCAGCGGACTAGCAGAATACAATGAGCAGTTCTTC. Protein: CASSGLAEYNEQFF.

This chain connects TRBV6-5 to TRBJ1-1; D remains ambiguous. CDR3 length equals 14 residues. The V end was cut by 0 bases, the J end by 3 bases, with 8 bases between. CDR1 MNHEY and CDR2 SVGAGI come from the germline V gene. The CDR3 here is CASSYSIGDTEAFF. The CDR3 DNA is TGTGCCAGCAGTTACTCGATCGGGGACACTGAAGCTTTCTTT.

The rearrangement uses TRBV11-2 and TRBJ1-2; D remains unclear. Looked up from germline, CDR1 is SGHAT and CDR2 is FQNNGV. Trimming removed 6 bases from V and 5 bases from J, with 10 bases in between. CDR3 length equals 12 residues. The CDR3 is CASSVYEYGYTF. The CDR3 nucleotides read TGTGCCAGCAGTGTGTACGAGTATGGCTACACCTTC.

V is TRBV5-1 and J is TRBJ2-5; a weak D match, TRBD2 (5 bases). Germline assignment: CDR1 SGHRS and CDR2 YFSETQ. The CDR3 has 13 residues. The germline V and J ends were trimmed by 5 bases and 5 bases, with 13 bases remaining between them. CDR3 nucleotides: TGCGCCAGCAGATCAACTGGCGGGGAGACCCAGTACTTC. The encoded protein is CASRSTGGETQYF.

The chain combines TRBV21-1 with TRBJ1-6. TRBV21-1 is described as a pseudogene. The CDR3 has 17 amino acids. The CDR3 sequence is CASSKSGSSSYNSPLHF. CDR3 nucleotide sequence: TGTGCCAGCAGCAAGTCCGGGTCCAGCTCCTATAATTCACCCCTCCACTTT.

The genes are TRBV5-1 and TRBJ1-1; tentative D call: TRBD1 (6 bases). Looked up from germline, CDR1 is SGHRS and CDR2 is YFSETQ. The V and J ends lost 0 bases and 4 bases respectively, with 10 bases between them. This CDR3 has 14 residues. CDR3: CASSLVRGATEAFF. DNA for the CDR3: TGCGCCAGCAGCTTGGTCAGGGGAGCCACTGAAGCTTTCTTT.